This TCR beta chain was sequenced during a study of T cells in Graves' hyperthyroidism and ophthalmopathy. Study-wide context: It was at initial diagnosis, before any treatment, that peripheral blood was collected.

Uncontrolled infection, other autoimmune disease, pregnancy or lactation disqualified patients from enrolment. Diagnosis relied on clinical symptoms, serum thyroxine and TRAb, thyroid ultrasound and orbital computed tomography. In this sample, this clonotype turned up many times. Amplified TCR beta CDR3 regions came from RNA transcripts. Primed by the HTBI set, a first-round RT-PCR was run on the TCR CDR3. TCRdb reprocessed the multiplex PCR reads via MiXCR and lists one record per CDR3 protein. Found here are about 250,000 distinct CDR3 sequences, over 20% of them singletons; the top ten hold approximately 60%. V was cut by 6 bases and J by 8 bases, with 10 bases left in between. The CDR3 consists of 12 residues. The germline gives CDR1 MDHEN, CDR2 SYDVKM.

The gene calls are TRBV28 and TRBJ1-4; possible D gene TRBD1, 6 bases. This clonotype originated in a young man with Graves' ophthalmopathy. Sequences were obtained from blood. The CDR3 reads CASRPGQEKLFF. The CDR3, as DNA: TGTGCCAGCAGACCCGGACAGGAAAAACTGTTTTTT.